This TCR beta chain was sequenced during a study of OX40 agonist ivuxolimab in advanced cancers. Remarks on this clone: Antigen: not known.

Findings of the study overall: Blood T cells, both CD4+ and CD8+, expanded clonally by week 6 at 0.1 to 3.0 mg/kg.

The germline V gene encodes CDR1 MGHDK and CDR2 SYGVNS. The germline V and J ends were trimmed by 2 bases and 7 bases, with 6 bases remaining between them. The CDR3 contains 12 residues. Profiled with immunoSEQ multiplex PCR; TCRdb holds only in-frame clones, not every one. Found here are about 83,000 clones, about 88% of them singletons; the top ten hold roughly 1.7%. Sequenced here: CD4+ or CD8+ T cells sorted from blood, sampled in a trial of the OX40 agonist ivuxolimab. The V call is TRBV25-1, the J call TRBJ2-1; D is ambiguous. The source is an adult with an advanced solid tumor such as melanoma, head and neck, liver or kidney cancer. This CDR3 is CASSEPRNEQFF. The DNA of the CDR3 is TGTGCCAGCAGTGAACCCCGGAATGAGCAGTTCTTC.